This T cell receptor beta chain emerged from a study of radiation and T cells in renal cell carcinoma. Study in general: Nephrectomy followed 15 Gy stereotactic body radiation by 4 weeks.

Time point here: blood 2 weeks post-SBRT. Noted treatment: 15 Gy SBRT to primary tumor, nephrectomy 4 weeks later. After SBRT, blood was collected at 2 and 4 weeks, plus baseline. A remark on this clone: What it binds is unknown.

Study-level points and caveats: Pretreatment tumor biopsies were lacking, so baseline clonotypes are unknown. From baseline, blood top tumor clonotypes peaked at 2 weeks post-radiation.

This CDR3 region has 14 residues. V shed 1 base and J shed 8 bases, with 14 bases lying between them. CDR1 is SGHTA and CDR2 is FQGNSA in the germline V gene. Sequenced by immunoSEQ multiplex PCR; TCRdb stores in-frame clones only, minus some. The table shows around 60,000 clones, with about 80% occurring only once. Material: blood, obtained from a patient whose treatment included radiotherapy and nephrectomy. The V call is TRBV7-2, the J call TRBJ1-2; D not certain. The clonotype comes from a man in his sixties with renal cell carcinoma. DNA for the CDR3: TGTGCCAGCAGCTTAGAGGTGGGAATAGGCGGCTACACCTTC. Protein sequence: CASSLEVGIGGYTF.